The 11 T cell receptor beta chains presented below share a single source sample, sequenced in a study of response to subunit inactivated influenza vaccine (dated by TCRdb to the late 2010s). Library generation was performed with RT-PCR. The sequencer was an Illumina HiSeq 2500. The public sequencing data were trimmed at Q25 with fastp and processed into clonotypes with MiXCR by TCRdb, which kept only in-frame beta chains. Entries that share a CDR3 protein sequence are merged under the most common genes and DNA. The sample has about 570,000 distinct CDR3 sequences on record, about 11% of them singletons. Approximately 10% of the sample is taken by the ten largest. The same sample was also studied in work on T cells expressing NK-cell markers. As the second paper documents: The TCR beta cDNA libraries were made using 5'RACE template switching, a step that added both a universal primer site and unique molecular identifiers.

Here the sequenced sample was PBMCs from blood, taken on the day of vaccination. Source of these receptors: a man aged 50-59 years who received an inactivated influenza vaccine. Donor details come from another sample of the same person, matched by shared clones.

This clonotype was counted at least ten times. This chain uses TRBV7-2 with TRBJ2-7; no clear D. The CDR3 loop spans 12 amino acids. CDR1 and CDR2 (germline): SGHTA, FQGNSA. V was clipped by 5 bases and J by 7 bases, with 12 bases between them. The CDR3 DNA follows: TGTGCCAGCAGCCATACAGCGTATGAGCAGTACTTC. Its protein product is CASSHTAYEQYF.

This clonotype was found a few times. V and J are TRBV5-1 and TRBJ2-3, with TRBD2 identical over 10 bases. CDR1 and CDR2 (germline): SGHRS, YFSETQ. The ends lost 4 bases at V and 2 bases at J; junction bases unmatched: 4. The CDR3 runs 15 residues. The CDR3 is CASSSSGGVTDTQYF. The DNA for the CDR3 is TGCGCCAGCAGCAGCAGCGGGGGGGTCACAGATACGCAGTATTTT.

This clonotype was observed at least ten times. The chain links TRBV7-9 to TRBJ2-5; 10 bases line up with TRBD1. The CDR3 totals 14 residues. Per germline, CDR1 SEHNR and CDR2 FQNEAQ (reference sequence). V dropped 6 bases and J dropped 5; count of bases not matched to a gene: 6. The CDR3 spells CASSSGTGVETQYF. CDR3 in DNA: TGTGCCAGCAGTTCCGGGACAGGGGTGGAGACCCAGTACTTC.

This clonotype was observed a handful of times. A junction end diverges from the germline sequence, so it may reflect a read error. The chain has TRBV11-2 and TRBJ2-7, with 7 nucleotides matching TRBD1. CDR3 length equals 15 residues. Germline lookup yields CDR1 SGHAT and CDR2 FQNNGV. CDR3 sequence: CTSSLVYRGGYEQYF. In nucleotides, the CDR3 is TGTACCAGCAGCTTAGTGTACAGGGGCGGCTACGAGCAGTACTTC.

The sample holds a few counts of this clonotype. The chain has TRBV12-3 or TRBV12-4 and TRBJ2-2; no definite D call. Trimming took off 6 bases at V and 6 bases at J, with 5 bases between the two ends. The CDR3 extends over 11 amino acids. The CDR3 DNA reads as TGTGCCAGCAGGTTCGCCGGGGAGCTGTTTTTT. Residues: CASRFAGELFF.

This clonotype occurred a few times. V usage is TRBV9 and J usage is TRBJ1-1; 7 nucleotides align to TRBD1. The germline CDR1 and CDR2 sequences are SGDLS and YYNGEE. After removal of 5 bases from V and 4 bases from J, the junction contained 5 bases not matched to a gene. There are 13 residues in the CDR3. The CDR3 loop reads CASRATGATEAFF. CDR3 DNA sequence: TGTGCCAGCAGAGCCACAGGGGCCACTGAAGCTTTCTTT.

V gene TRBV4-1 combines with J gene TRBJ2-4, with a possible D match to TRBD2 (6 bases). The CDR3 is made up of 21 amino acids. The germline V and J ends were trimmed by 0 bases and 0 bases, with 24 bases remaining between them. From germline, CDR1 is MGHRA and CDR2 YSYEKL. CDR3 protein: CASSQEGPGRVEGLAKNIQYF. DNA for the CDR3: TGCGCCAGCAGCCAAGAAGGTCCCGGGAGAGTAGAGGGGCTAGCCAAAAACATTCAGTACTTC.

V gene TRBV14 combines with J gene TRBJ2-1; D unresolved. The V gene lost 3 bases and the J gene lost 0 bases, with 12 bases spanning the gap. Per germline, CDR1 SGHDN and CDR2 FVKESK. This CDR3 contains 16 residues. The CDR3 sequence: CASSHFARSSYNEQFF. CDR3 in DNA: TGTGCCAGCAGCCACTTCGCCAGAAGCTCCTACAATGAGCAGTTCTTC.

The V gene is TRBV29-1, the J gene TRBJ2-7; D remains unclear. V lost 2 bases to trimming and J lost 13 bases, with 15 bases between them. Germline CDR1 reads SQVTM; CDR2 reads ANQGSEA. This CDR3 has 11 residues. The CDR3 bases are TGCAGCGTTGAACAGGAGTTTGGCCAATACTTC. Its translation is CSVEQEFGQYF.

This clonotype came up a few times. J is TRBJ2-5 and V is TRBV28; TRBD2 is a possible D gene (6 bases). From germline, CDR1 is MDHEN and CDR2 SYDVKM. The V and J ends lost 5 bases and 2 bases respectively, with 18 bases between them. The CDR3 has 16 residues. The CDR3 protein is CASSPPGAGIQETQYF. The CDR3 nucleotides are TGTGCCAGCAGTCCCCCCGGGGCGGGGATACAAGAGACCCAGTACTTC.

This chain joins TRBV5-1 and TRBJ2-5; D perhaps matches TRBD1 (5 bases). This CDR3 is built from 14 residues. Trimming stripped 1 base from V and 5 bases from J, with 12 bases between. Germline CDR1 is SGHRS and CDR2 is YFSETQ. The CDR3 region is CASSLQGSFETQYF. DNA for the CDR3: TGCGCCAGCAGCTTGCAGGGTTCATTTGAGACCCAGTACTTC.